This entry concerns a single T cell receptor (beta chain). The CDR3 is 15 amino acids. Germline CDR1 SQVTM, CDR2 ANQGSEA. J lost 0 bases, V lost 5 bases, and 8 bases had no gene match. This sample was included in a study of control samples from healthy donors and cancer patients. The method was immunoSEQ multiplex PCR; TCRdb's version includes in-frame clones alone and lacks a portion of them. Of 55,000 to 85,000 clones listed, approximately 89% are singletons. This TCR came from a woman between 45 and 60 years old with head and neck cancer. Sequencing was done on a sample of PBMCs. The rearrangement joins TRBV29-1 to TRBJ1-2, with 8 bases lining up with TRBD1. This CDR3 reads CSVSSDRAANYGYTF. The CDR3 DNA reads TGCAGCGTTTCCTCGGACAGGGCAGCTAACTATGGCTACACCTTC.